One and the same sample provided the 14 T cell receptor beta chains below, sequenced in a study of Ad26.COV2.S vaccination and SARS-CoV-2 variants. Sequencing used immunoSEQ multiplex PCR; TCRdb keeps in-frame clones, though not all of them. The sample has roughly 680,000 clones, roughly nine tenths seen once. Noted treatment: some 20 received Ad26.COV2.S at low or high dose, single or two shots; roughly five received placebo; per-sample allocation not given. On day 63 after the first injection, vaccine and placebo recipients gave samples. This specimen was peripheral blood, taken in a trial of Ad26.COV2.S vaccine versus placebo. The receptors here all came from a person aged 18-60 years who received the Ad26.COV2.S COVID-19 vaccine or a placebo.

The chain couples TRBV6-5 to TRBJ2-7, with D perhaps assigned TRBD1 or TRBD2 (5 bases each). V shed 10 bases and J shed 2 bases, with 15 bases lying between them. Per the germline V gene, CDR1 is MNHEY and CDR2 is SVGAGI. The CDR3 has 13 amino acids. The CDR3 loop is CAIPGRPPYEQYF. The CDR3 nucleotides are TGTGCCATTCCGGGACGCCCCCCCTACGAGCAGTACTTC.

This chain uses TRBV2 with TRBJ2-7; D may be TRBD2 (7 bases). Germline V gene sequence: CDR1 SNHLY, CDR2 FYNNEI. Between the trimmed V and J ends, which lost 2 bases and 2 bases, there was a span of 13 bases. CDR3 length equals 15 residues. The CDR3 reads CASSESGGATYEQYF. The CDR3, as DNA: TGTGCCAGCAGTGAATCTGGGGGGGCAACCTACGAGCAGTACTTC. Using reference TRBV2 and TRBJ2-7 for the parts outside the CDR3, the full variable domain is EPEVTQTPSHQVTQMGQEVILRCVPISNHLYFYWYRQILGQKVEFLVSFYNNEISEKSEIFDDQFSVERPDGSNFTLKIRSTKLEDSAMYFCASSESGGATYEQYFGPGTRLTVT.

With respect to this clone: Other DNA sequences from this sample encode an identical CDR3 as well. The rearrangement joins TRBV5-6 to TRBJ1-2, with D perhaps matching TRBD1 (6 bases). The CDR3 totals 13 residues. The germline CDR1 and CDR2 sequences are SGHDT and YYEEEE. Trimming shortened V by 4 bases and J by 4 bases, and 11 bases separated the two germline ends. CDR3 region: CASSLDRSYGYTF. The CDR3 region has the DNA TGTGCCAGCAGCCTCGACAGGTCCTATGGCTACACCTTC.

This chain links TRBV10-3 with TRBJ1-4; 8 bases fit TRBD1. Germline-derived CDR1 and CDR2 are ENHRY and SYGVKD. V shed 4 bases and J 4 bases; nucleotides not matched to a gene: 5. The CDR3 length is 15 residues. CDR3 sequence reads: CAISGGQANNEKLFF. The CDR3 DNA sequence: TGTGCCATCAGTGGGGGACAGGCAAATAATGAAAAACTGTTTTTT.

The chain is built from TRBV2 and TRBJ2-7; possibly TRBD2 for D (6 bases). V was pared by 6 bases and J by 4 bases, with 7 bases between. The CDR3 length is 11 residues. CDR1 is SNHLY, CDR2 FYNNEI, per germline. This CDR3 is CASRLAYEQYF. In DNA, the CDR3 is TGTGCCAGCAGACTAGCTTACGAGCAGTACTTC. Variable domain in full (rest from reference TRBV2 and TRBJ2-7): EPEVTQTPSHQVTQMGQEVILRCVPISNHLYFYWYRQILGQKVEFLVSFYNNEISEKSEIFDDQFSVERPDGSNFTLKIRSTKLEDSAMYFCASRLAYEQYFGPGTRLTVT.

The CDR3 spells CATSALGLYGYTF. CDR3 DNA sequence: TGTGCCACCAGTGCCCTGGGCCTCTATGGCTACACCTTC. The chain recombines TRBV24-1 with TRBJ1-2; D is uncertain. Germline CDR1 is KGHDR and CDR2 is SFDVKD. The CDR3 is 13 residues long. V lost 5 bases, J lost 4 bases, and 10 bases lay in between.

V is TRBV18 and J is TRBJ1-1; D gene ambiguous. Germline V gene lookup returns CDR1 KGHSH and CDR2 LQKENI. Trimming pared 6 bases from V and 1 base from J, leaving 12 bases between. The CDR3 runs 14 residues. In DNA form, the CDR3 reads TGTGCCAGCTCCCTAGACGGACCGAACACTGAAGCTTTCTTT. This codes for CASSLDGPNTEAFF.

The V and J genes are TRBV27 and TRBJ2-3; D possibly corresponds to TRBD2 (7 bases). The germline gives CDR1 MNHEY, CDR2 SMNVEV (reference sequence). Trimming shortened V by 2 bases and J by 2 bases, and 14 bases separated the two germline ends. CDR3 length: 16 residues. The CDR3 spells CASSLRGALHTDTQYF. The CDR3 bases are TGTGCCAGCAGTTTACGGGGGGCGCTTCACACAGATACGCAGTATTTT.

This clone was seen only once. The chain couples TRBV2 to TRBJ1-6, with D unclear. Germline V gene lookup returns CDR1 SNHLY and CDR2 FYNNEI. There are 13 residues in the CDR3. V was shortened by 7 bases and J by 7 bases, with 11 bases between the two germline ends. The CDR3 bases are TGTGCCAGCATAGCAGGTGGCAATTCACCCCTCCACTTT. It encodes CASIAGGNSPLHF.

This clone is a singleton in its sample. V and J are TRBV12-3 or TRBV12-4 and TRBJ2-2; 7 nucleotides agree with TRBD1. V was clipped by 8 bases and J by 5 bases; unmatched bases: 5. The CDR3 has 13 amino acids. CDR3 DNA sequence: TGTGCCAGCGAACGGGACAGAACCGGGGAGCTGTTTTTT. Encoded protein: CASERDRTGELFF.

The V call is TRBV5-4, the J call TRBJ1-2, with TRBD1 as a possible D gene (6 bases). Germline values: CDR1 SGHNT, CDR2 YYREEE (reference sequence). Trimming pared 4 bases from V and 8 bases from J, leaving 15 bases between. This CDR3 has 13 amino acids. For the CDR3, the DNA is TGTGCCAGCAGCCCGACAGGATCAGTGGGCTACACCTTC. It specifies CASSPTGSVGYTF.

The chain is built from TRBV19 and TRBJ1-2; D remains unclear. This CDR3 has 13 amino acids. Trimming took off 1 base at V and 4 bases at J, with 7 bases between the two ends. The V gene's germline CDR1 is LNHDA and CDR2 SQIVND (reference sequence). The CDR3: CASSIGAAYGYTF. The CDR3 DNA sequence: TGTGCCAGTAGTATAGGGGCGGCCTATGGCTACACCTTC.

This chain links TRBV7-8 with TRBJ1-1; the D gene is possibly TRBD1 (5 bases). Trimming took off 2 bases at V and 5 bases at J, with 12 bases between the two ends. Germline V gives CDR1 SGHVS, CDR2 FQNEAQ. This CDR3 has 14 residues. CDR3 in DNA: TGTGCCAGCAGCTTAAAGGGTGGGGGTACTGAAGCTTTCTTT. It codes for CASSLKGGGTEAFF.

CDR3 coding DNA: TGTGCCAGCAGCTCCAGGACTAGCGGGAGAGTGAACGGGGAGCTGTTTTTT. It codes for CASSSRTSGRVNGELFF. V is TRBV7-2 and J is TRBJ2-2, with TRBD2 matching 13 bases. In germline, CDR1 is SGHTA, CDR2 FQGNSA. The V and J ends lost 4 bases and 7 bases, in that order; junction bases with no gene match: 9. This CDR3 has 17 residues.